This is a list of T cell receptor beta chains from one sample in a study of blood T cells in healthy people across ages. A single record per CDR3 protein comes from TCRdb applying MiXCR to the 5' RACE reads. The sample carries 700,000 to 900,000 distinct CDR3 sequences, more than 25% recorded once. The data also belong to a second study, concerning T cells of mothers and their children.

The source material was blood. The receptors originated from a boy aged 5-17 years in good health. The CDR3 runs from the conserved cysteine through the conserved F or W. The D gene is left open where the match is weak. Expanded clones get a size class; other rows say once, few or many, or leave the size out.

clone_size,v_call,j_call,d_call,cdr3_nt,cdr3_aa
NA,TRBV28,TRBJ2-4,TRBD1,TGTGCCAGCTGCACAGGGGGCTGGAGCATTCAGTACTTC,CASCTGGWSIQYF
few,TRBV24-1,TRBJ2-5,NA,TGTGCCACCAGTGGCACAGAGAAAGAGACCCAGTACTTC,CATSGTEKETQYF
few,TRBV6-5,TRBJ2-4,NA,TGTGCCAGCAGCTCCCCAGCCGGGACGGGGGAAAACATTCAGTACTTC,CASSSPAGTGENIQYF
NA,TRBV4-1,TRBJ2-7,TRBD2,TGCGCCAGCAGCCAACAGGGACTAGCGGGGGGGCTTCAGTACTTC,CASSQQGLAGGLQYF
NA,TRBV10-3,TRBJ2-5,NA,TGTGCCATAGGGACGGAAGAGACCCAGTACTTC,CAIGTEETQYF
few,TRBV11-2,TRBJ2-2,NA,TGTGCCAGCAGCTACAATCGGGACTCTGTTTTCGCCGGGGAGCTGTTTTTT,CASSYNRDSVFAGELFF
few,TRBV10-3,TRBJ1-4,NA,TGTGCCATCAGAGGAGAGTCGTACGAAAAACTGTTTTTT,CAIRGESYEKLFF
few,TRBV12-5,TRBJ1-1,NA,TGTGCTAGTGGTTTGGTAGGGCCGCAGAACACTGAAGCTTTCTTT,CASGLVGPQNTEAFF
NA,TRBV27,TRBJ1-4,TRBD1,TGTGCCAGCAGTACCAAGGGGGCAATACTTGAAAAACTGTTTTTT,CASSTKGAILEKLFF
few,TRBV7-9,TRBJ2-5,NA,TGTGCCAGCAGCTTAGTAGTTACAGGGCAGCTCTTC,CASSLVVTGQLF
NA,TRBV28,TRBJ1-4,NA,TGTGCCAGCAGTTTCTTCGCAACTAATGAAAAACTGTTTTTT,CASSFFATNEKLFF
NA,TRBV28,TRBJ2-3,NA,TGTGCCAGCGGCTCAGTGGGGGAGCGAGGGCAAGATACGCAGTATTTT,CASGSVGERGQDTQYF
few,TRBV30,TRBJ2-5,NA,TGTGCCTGGAGCGAGGTAGAGACCCAGTACTTC,CAWSEVETQYF
NA,TRBV20-1,TRBJ1-2,NA,TGCAGTGCTAGACGGACAGCTAACTATGGCTACACCTTC,CSARRTANYGYTF
NA,TRBV20-1,TRBJ1-4,NA,TGCAGTGCCAGGGCTAGCGGAACTAATGAAAAACTGTTTTTT,CSARASGTNEKLFF
NA,TRBV4-2,TRBJ2-1,NA,TGTGCCAGCAGCCGGGGGCATATGGGGGATAAGGGCAATGAGCAGTTCTTC,CASSRGHMGDKGNEQFF
NA,TRBV5-1,TRBJ1-1,NA,TGCGCCAGCAGCTTTCGACAGGCCGGGCCGACTGAAGCTTTCTTT,CASSFRQAGPTEAFF
few,TRBV20-1,TRBJ2-1,TRBD2,TGCAGGGCGGGGGGGCATGAGCAGTTCTTC,CRAGGHEQFF
NA,TRBV7-3,TRBJ2-1,TRBD2,TGTGCCAGCAGCCTGGGACTAGCGGGGGCTCTGAAGTTCTTC,CASSLGLAGALKFF
few,TRBV29-1,TRBJ2-5,TRBD1,TGCAGCGTTGAAGATTCTGGGACAGCCCAAGAGACCCAGTACTTC,CSVEDSGTAQETQYF
few,TRBV2,TRBJ2-2,NA,TGTGCCAGCAGTGAAAACCCGTACACCGGGGAGCTGTTTTTT,CASSENPYTGELFF
NA,TRBV5-1,TRBJ1-1,NA,TGCGCCAGCAGCTTGGTAGGGCCCTCCCCGATGAACACTGAAGCTTTCTTT,CASSLVGPSPMNTEAFF
few,TRBV15,TRBJ2-7,NA,TGTGCCACCAGCAGACACAGCTACGAGCAGTACTTC,CATSRHSYEQYF
few,TRBV10-3,TRBJ2-1,NA,TGTGCCATCAGTGAGTCCCTAGGGTCCAATGAGCAGTTCTTC,CAISESLGSNEQFF